The clone carrying this T cell receptor (beta chain) has only one observation. What it binds is unknown. This record belongs to a study of cytomegalovirus exposure and HLA in healthy donors. Turning to the study itself: Caucasian-associated ancestry cluster membership applied to about four fifths of a few hundred genotyped donors.

Overall study findings and caveats: With DRB1 most and HLA-C fewest, TCR association rates differed between HLA loci in a later analysis. Later analysis demonstrated an association between a missense DCLRE1C variant and TCR beta V- and J-gene trimming.

The V gene's germline CDR1 is SGHTA and CDR2 FQGNSA. V was pared by 1 base and J by 6 bases, with 12 bases between. CDR3 length equals 14 residues. While unrecorded immune exposures were likely, the donors were nominally healthy when sampled. Both 60 Vbeta primers and 13 Jbeta primers went into the PCR. Produced via immunoSEQ multiplex PCR; TCRdb's table is partial and in-frame only. Here the sample spans 100,000 to 150,000 clones, 70% to 80% being singletons. The rearrangement joins TRBV7-2 to TRBJ2-5, with a weak D call TRBD1 (6 bases). The sequence came from a female donor in good health and CMV-seronegative. Input material: PBMCs. The CDR3: CASSLGQGPKTQYF. The CDR3, as DNA: TGTGCCAGCAGCTTAGGCCAGGGGCCTAAGACCCAGTACTTC.